The clone carrying this TCR beta chain was picked up a small number of times. Its antigen is unknown. The table came from immunoSEQ multiplex PCR; TCRdb's copy has only in-frame clones and leaves some out. The sample holds roughly 2,900 clones, 83% seen once. The record originates from a study of chemoradiotherapy in HPV16-positive cancers. Turning to the study itself: Candidate HPV-specific T-cell clones and common TCR motifs came from functional assays in two HPV16-positive patients.

Points from the study as a whole: Candidate HPV-specific clones and E7-related TCR motifs grew in tumor during treatment.

J gave up 6 bases and V 4 bases, and 6 bases lay outside the gene matches. Germline V gene lookup returns CDR1 MGHRA and CDR2 YSYEKL. The CDR3 consists of 14 residues. This chain links TRBV4-1 with TRBJ1-1, with TRBD1 identical over 9 bases. The source material was tumor tissue, sampled from a patient who underwent chemoradiotherapy. The clonotype comes from a human donor with HPV-associated anogenital cancer. The CDR3 loop is CASSRQQGASEAFF. As DNA, the CDR3 is TGCGCCAGCAGCCGACAACAGGGGGCATCTGAAGCTTTCTTT.